In this sample, the clone carrying this T cell receptor (beta chain) turned up a few times. The antigen remains undetermined. TCRdb called the reads again in MiXCR, with one record for every CDR3 protein. The data contain approximately 310,000 distinct CDR3 sequences, around 25% of them seen just once; the ten biggest clones take up about an eighth. The data stem from a study of T cell repertoires in cytomegalovirus infection. The length of the CDR3 is 16 residues. V lost 4 bases, J lost 1 base, and 14 bases lay in between. Germline loops: CDR1 LGHNA, CDR2 YSLEER. The chain carries TRBV4-3 and TRBJ1-3; no clear D gene. The material sequenced was cultured PBMCs, taken from culture after CMV antigen stimulation. The source of this sequence is a human donor in good health (CMV status not recorded). Some clones in this sample may be carry-over from other donors' samples. The DNA of the CDR3 is TGCGCCAGCAGCCGCTCAGTACAACCGTCTGGAAACACCATATATTTT. Amino acid sequence: CASSRSVQPSGNTIYF.